The present TCR beta chain was sequenced within a study of PD-1 blockade in classical Hodgkin lymphoma (dated by TCRdb to between 2020 and 2021). Some background on the complete study: Nivolumab dosing was 3 mg/kg intravenously every 2 weeks, continuing until either disease progression or unacceptable toxicity. A peripheral blood immune signature of response to PD-1 blockade in classical Hodgkin lymphoma was defined using TCR beta sequencing and CyTOF. On the study overall, not on this receptor specifically: Lower diversity was observed in patients in whom nivolumab was started less than 1 year after ASCT, and these patients were excluded from later analyses so that confounding by immune reconstitution would be avoided. Newly diagnosed patients were reported to have lower baseline TCR diversity than healthy donors, and relapsed/refractory patients were reported to have lower baseline TCR diversity still. CD4+ but not CD8+ TCR diversity rose significantly by C4D1 (p=0.0027 vs p=0.16), most apparent in complete responders (p=0.02). Trial patients achieving complete response had baseline diversity similar to newly diagnosed patients, whereas partial responders and progressors had significantly lower diversity. The study was limited to a single clinical trial cohort, and causes of repertoire differences, possibly disease activity or prior therapy, remained undefined.

Reading the label with the study, this specimen's time point is: cycle 1 day 1 (C1D1), immediately before nivolumab initiation. All trial patients had relapsed after autologous stem cell transplantation, with cohorts A, B and C differing in prior brentuximab vedotin exposure. The trial cohort comprised approximately 55 patients with relapsed/refractory classical Hodgkin lymphoma whose best overall responses were complete response, partial response or progressive disease. Single-agent nivolumab was administered to trial patients in the multi-cohort phase II CheckMate 205 trial. An independent review committee assessed best overall response by applying the 2007 International Working Group response criteria. PBMCs from the trial were collected at three points: immediately before nivolumab initiation (C1D1), and during therapy at cycle 2 day 1 and cycle 4 day 1. Peripheral blood was collected in 8 mL Vacutainer Cell Preparation Tubes, from which PBMCs were isolated by centrifugation and then cryopreserved.

With regard to this clone: Its antigen remains unidentified. Per-nucleotide qualities are absent, and no much larger clonotype sits a single base away.

The V and J ends are trimmed by 0 bases and 15 bases, leaving 13 bases between them. CDR1 and CDR2 (SGDLS, YYNGEE) derive from the germline V gene. From cysteine to phenylalanine, the CDR3 is 12 amino acids long. The kept DNA is CDR3 alone, 36 bases in frame from the first base. Genomic DNA was isolated using the Qiagen DNeasy kit from unsorted PBMCs as well as from negatively selected CD4+ and CD8+ fractions. Amplification of TCR beta CDR3 regions was done by immunoSEQ multiplex PCR with primers that anneal to V and J segments. A synthetic immune receptor repertoire was used to minimize amplification bias, and any residual bias was removed computationally once sequencing was done. Concerning the study's data processing: Custom Python scripts were used to quantify repertoire diversity as the Shannon entropy index. Unsorted, CD4+ and CD8+ repertoires were analyzed separately, except in combined analyses where CD4+ and CD8+ sequences were merged in silico. Clonal expansion was defined as a frequency increase of at least 2-fold after treatment compared with C1D1, and clones undetected at baseline were assigned a pseudocount of 0.5. Singleton clones were defined as clones with 0 or 1 copy at C1D1, and non-singleton clones were defined as clones with 2 or more copies. Clones expanded in unsorted samples were assigned a CD4+, CD8+ or unknown annotation through matching of protein sequences in sorted samples from the same patient. Wilcoxon tests were applied to paired samples to test diversity changes from C1D1 to C4D1. TCRdb limited this immuneACCESS table to in-frame rearrangements with V and J called. A share of clones is missing; checked studies link under half to unresolved V genes, and the rest is unexplained. V, J and clone size are taken as reported in that table, and D and trimming were inferred from the DNA itself. The sample data list tens of thousands of clones, and around 89% of these were observed just once. Together, the top ten hold approximately 16% of the sample.

Here the chain combines TRBV9 and TRBJ1-3; the D gene is perhaps TRBD1, on 5 matching bases. Sequences were derived from peripheral blood mononuclear cells (PBMCs), sampled at baseline. The sequence was collected from a human donor with classical Hodgkin lymphoma. The DNA reads TGTGCCAGCAGCGTAGATCAGGGAAACCAATATTTT. Translation gives CASSVDQGNQYF.